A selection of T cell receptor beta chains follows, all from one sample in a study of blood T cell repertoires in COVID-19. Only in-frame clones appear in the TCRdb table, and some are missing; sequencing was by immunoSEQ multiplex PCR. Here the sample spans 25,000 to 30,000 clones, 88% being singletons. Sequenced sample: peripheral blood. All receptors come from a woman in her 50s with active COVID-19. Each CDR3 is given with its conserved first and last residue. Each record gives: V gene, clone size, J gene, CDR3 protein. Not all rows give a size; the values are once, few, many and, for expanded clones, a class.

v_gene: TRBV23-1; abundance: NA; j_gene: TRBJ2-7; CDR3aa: CASSQAGSFYEQYF
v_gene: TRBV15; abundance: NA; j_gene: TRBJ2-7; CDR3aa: CATSSGTVTYEQYF
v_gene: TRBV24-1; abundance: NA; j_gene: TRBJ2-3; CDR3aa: CATSDSRGTPDTQYF
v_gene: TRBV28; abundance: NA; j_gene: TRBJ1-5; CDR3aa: CASSLSGGRNQPQHF
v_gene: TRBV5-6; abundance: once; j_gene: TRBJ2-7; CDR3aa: CASSFFRGHEQYF
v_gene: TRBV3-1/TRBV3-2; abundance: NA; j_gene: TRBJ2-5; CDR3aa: CASSQGGLAAGTQYF
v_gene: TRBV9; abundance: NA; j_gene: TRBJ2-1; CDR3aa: CASSPRLGYNEQFF
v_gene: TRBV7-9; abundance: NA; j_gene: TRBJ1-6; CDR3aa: CASSFRGSLNSPLHF
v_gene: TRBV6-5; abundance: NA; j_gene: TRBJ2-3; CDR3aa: CASSRSPDTQYF
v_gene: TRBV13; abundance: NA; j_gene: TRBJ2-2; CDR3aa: CASSLARSSGKGELFF
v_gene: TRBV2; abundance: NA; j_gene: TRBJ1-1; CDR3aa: CASSQSPRTEAFF
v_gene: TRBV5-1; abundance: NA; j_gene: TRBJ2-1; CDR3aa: CASNTGESYNEQFF
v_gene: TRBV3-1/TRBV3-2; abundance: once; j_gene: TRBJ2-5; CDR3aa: CASTYLETQYF
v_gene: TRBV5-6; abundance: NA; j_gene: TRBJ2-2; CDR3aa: CASSPLRDRGNTGELFF
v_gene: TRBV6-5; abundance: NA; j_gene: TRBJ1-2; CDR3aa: CASSYEYSTNYGYTF
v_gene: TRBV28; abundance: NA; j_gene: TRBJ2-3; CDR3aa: CASTSGGSTDTQYF
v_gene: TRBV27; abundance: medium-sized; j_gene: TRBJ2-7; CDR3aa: CASSLLAGASYEQYF
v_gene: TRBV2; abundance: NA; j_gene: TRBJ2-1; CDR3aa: CASSVGGEQFF
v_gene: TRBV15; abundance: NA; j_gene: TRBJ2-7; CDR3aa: CATSRGPSGRSDEQYF
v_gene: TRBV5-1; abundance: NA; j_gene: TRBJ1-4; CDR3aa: CASSSQSYNEKLFF
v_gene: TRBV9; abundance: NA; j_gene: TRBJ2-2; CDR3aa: CASSVLPGQPNTGELFF
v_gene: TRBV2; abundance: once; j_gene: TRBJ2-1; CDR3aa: CASSLSGSSYNEQFF
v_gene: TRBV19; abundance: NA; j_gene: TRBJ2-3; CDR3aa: CASSSPQGALRYTQYF
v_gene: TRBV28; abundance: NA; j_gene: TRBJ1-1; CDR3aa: CARPGGFMNTEAFF
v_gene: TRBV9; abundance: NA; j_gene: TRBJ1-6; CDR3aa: CASSPVGSYNSPLHF
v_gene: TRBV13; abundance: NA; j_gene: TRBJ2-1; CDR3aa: CASSLGSTSGRAHEQFF
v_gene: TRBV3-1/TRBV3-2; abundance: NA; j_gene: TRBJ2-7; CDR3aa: CASSHGTGYEQYF
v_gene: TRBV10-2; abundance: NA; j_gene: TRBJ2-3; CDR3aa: CASRSLAGDTDTQYF
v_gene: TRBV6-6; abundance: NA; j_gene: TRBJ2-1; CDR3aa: CASTNGGIRYNEQFF
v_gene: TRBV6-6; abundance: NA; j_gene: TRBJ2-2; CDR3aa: CASSYRGTGELFF
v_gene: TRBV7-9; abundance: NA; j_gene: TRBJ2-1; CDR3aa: CASSLPLSNEQFF
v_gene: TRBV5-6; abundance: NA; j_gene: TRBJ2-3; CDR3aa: CASSFQYSSTDTQYF
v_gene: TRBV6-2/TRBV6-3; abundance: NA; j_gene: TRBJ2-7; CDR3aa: CASSPSGRAPAYEQYF
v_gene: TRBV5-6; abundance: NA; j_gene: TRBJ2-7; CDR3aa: CASSLAGSAAQYF
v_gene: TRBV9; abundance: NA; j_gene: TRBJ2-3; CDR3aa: CASSVGGSRTDTQYF
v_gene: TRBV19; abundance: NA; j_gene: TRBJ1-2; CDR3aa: CASSQTGRSSYGYTF
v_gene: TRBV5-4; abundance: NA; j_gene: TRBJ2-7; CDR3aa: CASSLWELTDEQYF
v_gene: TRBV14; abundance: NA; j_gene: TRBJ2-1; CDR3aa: CASSWTGGLAEQFF
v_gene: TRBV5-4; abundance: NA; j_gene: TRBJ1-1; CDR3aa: CASSGRQDNTEAFF
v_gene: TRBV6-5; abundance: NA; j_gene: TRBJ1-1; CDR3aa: CASSHRTGGTEAFF
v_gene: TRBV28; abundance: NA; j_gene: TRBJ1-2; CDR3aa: CASKTSGQGVFGYTF
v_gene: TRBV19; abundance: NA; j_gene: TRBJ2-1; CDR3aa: CASSGGGLLLFEQFF
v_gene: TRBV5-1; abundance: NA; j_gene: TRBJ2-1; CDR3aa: CASSLIPGVYNEQFF
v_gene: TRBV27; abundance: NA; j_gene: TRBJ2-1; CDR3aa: CASSFLAGDDNEQFF
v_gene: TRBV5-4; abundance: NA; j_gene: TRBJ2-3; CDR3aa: CASRGGGQPSTDTQYF
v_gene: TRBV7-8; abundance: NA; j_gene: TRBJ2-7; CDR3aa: CASSWRQGASYEQYF
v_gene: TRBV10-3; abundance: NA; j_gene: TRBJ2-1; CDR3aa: CAISEREGSYNEQFF
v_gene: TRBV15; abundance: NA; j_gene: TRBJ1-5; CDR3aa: CATSRGVGQPQHF
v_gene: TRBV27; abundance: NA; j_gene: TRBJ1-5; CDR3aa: CASSLGQGTNQPQHF
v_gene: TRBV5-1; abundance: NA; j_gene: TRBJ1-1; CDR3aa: CASSSLQGGTEAFF
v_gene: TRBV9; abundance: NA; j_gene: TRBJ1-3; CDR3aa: CASSVATIRAPGNTIYF